The sample holds one count of the clone carrying this T cell receptor beta chain. The antigen is not known. V was shortened by 6 bases and J by 4 bases, with 7 bases between the two germline ends. Germline values: CDR1 MNHEY, CDR2 SMNVEV (reference sequence). This CDR3 comprises 12 residues. The T cell receptor alpha and beta CDR3 regions were amplified from mRNA by semiquantitative ARM-PCR. Exponential amplification used communal superprimers after tagged nested gene-specific primers in ARM-PCR. TCRdb reprocessed the multiplex PCR reads with MiXCR, giving one entry per CDR3 protein. The data show about 15,000 distinct CDR3 sequences, with less than 70% seen just once and less than 35% held by the top ten. This entry comes from a study of relationships among human T cell subsets. Study-level points and caveats: Regulatory and Th2 subsets had few clones over 100 reads, unlike CD8+ cytotoxic cells. Th1, Th2 and regulatory T cells shared many CDR3 sequences.

Material for sequencing was total T cells sorted from blood. The V gene is TRBV27, the J gene TRBJ2-1, with D tentatively TRBD1 (5 bases). The TCR sequence derives from a man between 40 and 49 years old in good health. The CDR3 reads CASSRQYNEQFF. Here the CDR3 DNA reads TGTGCCAGCAGCCGACAGTACAATGAGCAGTTCTTC.